Included here is one T cell receptor beta chain sequence, with context. The immunoSEQ assay was v3. Using immunoSEQ multiplex PCR, the repertoire was profiled, and TCRdb retains in-frame clones only, with some absent. The sample yields around 20,000 clones, 60% to 80% seen once. This sample was included in a study of TIL therapy for anti-PD-1-resistant metastatic lung cancer. On the study more broadly: Patients had a median age of around 54 years (range 38-75). By whole-exome sequencing, median non-synonymous tumor mutation burden was under 1.9 mutations per megabase.

Germline lookup yields CDR1 GTSNPN and CDR2 SVGIG (reference sequence). The CDR3 runs to 15 residues. The V and J ends lost 5 bases and 3 bases, in that order; junction bases with no gene match: 13. Time point defined: pre-treatment sample, taken before nivolumab and TIL therapy. Enrollment ran from 2017 to January 2020. V and J are TRBV30 and TRBJ2-7, with 7 bases lining up with TRBD1. The source material was blood, sampled at baseline. The clonotype was recovered from a person aged 25 to 80 with non-small cell lung cancer. The CDR3 sequence is CAWDTGAEWGYEQYF. CDR3 DNA sequence: TGTGCCTGGGATACAGGGGCCGAGTGGGGCTACGAGCAGTACTTC. The whole variable domain, remainder taken from reference TRBV30 and TRBJ2-7, is SQTIHQWPATLVQPVGSPLSLECTVEGTSNPNLYWYRQAAGRGLQLLFYSVGIGQISSEVPQNLSASRPQDRQFILSSKKLLLSDSGFYLCAWDTGAEWGYEQYFGPGTRLTVT.